Described below is a single T cell receptor (beta chain) sequence and its context. Its antigen is as yet unknown. The second PCR ran about 6 to 12 cycles with a sample-barcoded 5' primer and J-beta primers. TCRdb called the 5' RACE reads again in MiXCR, with one record for every CDR3 protein. The profile shows about 1,500,000 distinct CDR3 sequences, 28% of them singletons. These data come from a study of blood T cells in healthy people across ages. Overall study findings and caveats: The long-lived group displayed more naive CD4+ cells, plus higher diversity, than the aged donors did. Diversity estimates from one million T cells were considered underestimates. With unsorted PBMCs, a conclusive comparison of naive versus antigen-experienced cells was not possible.

Donors gave about 10 milliliters of peripheral blood apiece. CDR1 and CDR2 (germline): SGHRS, YFSETQ. The CDR3 spans 15 residues. V was trimmed by 5 bases and J by 0 bases, leaving 14 bases between them. Sequencing used blood. This receptor was identified in a woman aged 25 to 45 in good health. This chain links TRBV5-1 with TRBJ2-5; D is tentatively TRBD1 or TRBD2 (5 bases each). The CDR3 loop is CASRVGDLYQETQYF. Written as DNA, the CDR3 is TGCGCCAGCAGAGTCGGGGACCTGTACCAAGAGACCCAGTACTTC.